The next 27 T cell receptor beta chains were all read from a single sample in a study of cytotoxic CD8 clonotypes in ibrutinib-treated CLL. Repertoires were generated with immunoSEQ multiplex PCR, while TCRdb's copy carries only in-frame clones and drops some. The data show about 89,000 clones, 70% to 85% seen once. The sample consisted of PBMCs, taken after 12 months of ibrutinib treatment. The receptors were gathered from a human donor with chronic lymphocytic leukemia.

This chain joins TRBV18 and TRBJ2-7; 8 bases agree with TRBD1. Trimming removed 3 bases from V and 10 bases from J; junction bases left unmatched: 5. Germline V gene lookup returns CDR1 KGHSH and CDR2 LQKENI. The CDR3 runs 12 residues. The CDR3 DNA reads TGTGCCAGCTCACCTGGACAGGGTAAACAGTACTTC. Its protein product is CASSPGQGKQYF. Full variable domain (missing parts from reference TRBV18 and TRBJ2-7): NAGVMQNPRHLVRRRGQEARLRCSPMKGHSHVYWYRQLPEEGLKFMVYLQKENIIDESGMPKERFSAEFPKEGPSILRIQQVVRGDSAAYFCASSPGQGKQYFGPGTRLTVT.

This clone appeared a few times. The chain carries TRBV7-7 and TRBJ2-2; D is undetermined. The V gene's germline CDR1 is SSHAT and CDR2 FNYEAQ (reference sequence). The CDR3 covers 13 residues. Between the trimmed V and J ends, which lost 5 bases and 2 bases, there was a span of 6 bases. The CDR3 sequence is CASSPVNTGELFF. The DNA for the CDR3 is TGTGCCAGCAGCCCCGTAAACACCGGGGAGCTGTTTTTT.

The chain employs TRBV13 and TRBJ2-3; 11 nucleotides match TRBD2. Germline V gives CDR1 PRHDT, CDR2 FYEKMQ (reference sequence). The CDR3 is made up of 15 amino acids. Trimming removed 5 bases from V and 3 bases from J; junction bases left unmatched: 4. The CDR3: CASSDSGGETDTQYF. The CDR3 nucleotides are TGTGCCAGCAGCGATAGCGGGGGGGAGACAGATACGCAGTATTTT.

The chain uses TRBV4-1 and TRBJ2-2, with D hard to call. Germline V gene sequence: CDR1 MGHRA, CDR2 YSYEKL. The CDR3 spans 14 residues. Deletions cut 6 bases from V and 3 bases from J, with 11 bases between. CDR3 nucleotides: TGCGCCAGCAGGCCGCTTGGGGACACCGGGGAGCTGTTTTTT. Amino acid sequence: CASRPLGDTGELFF.

The J gene is TRBJ1-4, the V gene TRBV6-5, with D uncertain. Germline-derived CDR1 and CDR2 are MNHEY and SVGAGI. V dropped 2 bases and J dropped 8 bases, with 9 bases sitting between them. CDR3 size: 13 residues. CDR3 DNA: TGTGCCAGCAGTTACGGTGGTGGGGAAAAACTGTTTTTT. Its translation is CASSYGGGEKLFF.

This clone was seen only once. The rearrangement uses TRBV21-1 and TRBJ2-1; the table's D call, TRBD1, has no DNA check behind it. TRBV21-1 constitutes a pseudogene. The CDR3 spans 20 residues. The CDR3 spells CASSKVWGQRRLSSYNEQFF. CDR3 bases: TGTGCCAGCAGCAAAGTGTGGGGACAAAGAAGATTGAGCTCCTACAATGAGCAGTTCTTC.

This chain links TRBV7-3 with TRBJ2-3; D gene ambiguous. This CDR3 region has 13 residues. CDR1 is SGHTA and CDR2 is FQGTGA in the germline V gene. Trimming took off 2 bases at V and 6 bases at J, with 9 bases between the two ends. In nucleotides, the CDR3 is TGTGCCAGCAGCTTACTTCCCGCGGATACGCAGTATTTT. It is translated as CASSLLPADTQYF.

This clone was seen more than once but under ten times. The V gene is TRBV4-1, the J gene TRBJ2-2, with D possibly TRBD1 on 5 matching bases. This CDR3 has 15 residues. With 1 base removed from V and 4 bases from J, the gap between germline ends came to 10 bases. The germline CDR1 and CDR2 sequences are MGHRA and YSYEKL. The CDR3 here is CASSQVQGSTGELFF. In DNA form, the CDR3 reads TGCGCCAGCAGCCAAGTCCAGGGAAGCACCGGGGAGCTGTTTTTT.

The chain combines TRBV5-6 with TRBJ2-2; D is uncertain. The V end lost 0 bases, the J end lost 5 bases, and 14 bases lay between the germline ends. Germline loops: CDR1 SGHDT, CDR2 YYEEEE. CDR3 length: 16 residues. CDR3 sequence reads: CASSLDGVGSTGELFF. CDR3 in DNA: TGTGCCAGCAGCTTGGATGGGGTAGGCTCGACCGGGGAGCTGTTTTTT.

This clone was seen a single time. The chain joins TRBV28 to TRBJ2-2, with D perhaps TRBD1 or TRBD2 (5 bases each). Germline values: CDR1 MDHEN, CDR2 SYDVKM. V was cut by 4 bases and J by 4 bases, with 13 bases left in between. The CDR3 has 15 residues. CDR3 in amino acids: CASSSLSGRTGELFF. CDR3 DNA: TGTGCCAGCAGTTCCTTGTCGGGACGCACCGGGGAGCTGTTTTTT.

The chain is built from TRBV20-1 and TRBJ2-7; the D is unclear. Germline V gene lookup returns CDR1 DFQATT and CDR2 SNEGSKA (reference sequence). The V gene lost 6 bases and the J gene lost 5 bases, with 11 bases spanning the gap. This CDR3 is built from 11 residues. The CDR3 here is CSAHLRNEQYF. The CDR3 DNA sequence: TGCAGTGCCCACCTTCGCAACGAGCAGTACTTC.

The rearrangement links TRBV9 to TRBJ2-5, with 7 bases that match TRBD1. The ends lost 4 bases at V and 1 base at J; junction bases unmatched: 7. This CDR3 region has 15 residues. CDR1 and CDR2 (germline): SGDLS, YYNGEE. CDR3 sequence: CASSPWDSRQETQYF. DNA of the CDR3: TGTGCCAGCAGCCCTTGGGACAGCCGCCAAGAGACCCAGTACTTC.

A single count supports this clone. The chain combines TRBV5-1 with TRBJ1-6; weak D call: TRBD1 (5 bases). Germline CDR1 SGHRS, CDR2 YFSETQ. The germline V and J ends were trimmed by 4 bases and 6 bases, with 17 bases remaining between them. The CDR3 spans 16 residues. CDR3 in amino acids: CASSETRPGLNSPLHF. In DNA form, the CDR3 reads TGCGCCAGCAGCGAAACGCGACCGGGGCTTAATTCACCCCTCCACTTT.

This chain uses TRBV28 with TRBJ2-7; no firm D call. Germline lookup yields CDR1 MDHEN and CDR2 SYDVKM. The CDR3 consists of 11 residues. Deletions cut 2 bases from V and 5 bases from J, with 4 bases between. The CDR3 spells CASSLIHEQYF. The DNA of the CDR3 is TGTGCCAGCAGTTTAATCCACGAGCAGTACTTC.

The chain uses TRBV19 and TRBJ1-1; 9 positions agree with TRBD1. V lost 3 bases, J lost 5 bases, and 4 bases stayed unmatched. The CDR3 length is 14 residues. The germline CDR1 and CDR2 sequences are LNHDA and SQIVND (reference sequence). CDR3 sequence: CASSMTGGRTEAFF. In nucleotides, the CDR3 is TGTGCCAGTAGTATGACAGGGGGTAGAACTGAAGCTTTCTTT.

V gene TRBV28 combines with J gene TRBJ1-2; 7 nucleotides agree with TRBD1. This CDR3 has 16 residues. The V gene's germline CDR1 is MDHEN and CDR2 SYDVKM. Trimming cost V 4 bases and J 4 bases; bases outside gene matches: 12. The CDR3 DNA reads TGTGCCAGCAGTTCCGAGGGGGCACCCCTCGGCTATGGCTACACCTTC. It encodes CASSSEGAPLGYGYTF.

The V and J genes are TRBV6-6 and TRBJ2-1, with TRBD2 matching over 8 bases. V dropped 6 bases and J dropped 3; count of bases not matched to a gene: 10. CDR3 length: 16 residues. CDR1 and CDR2 from the germline V gene are MNHNY and SVGAGI (reference sequence). CDR3 coding DNA: TGTGCCAGCAGCCAAACTGGGCGGGGGGTCTACAATGAGCAGTTCTTC. This translates into CASSQTGRGVYNEQFF.

The chain is built from TRBV7-3 and TRBJ2-2; D is unresolved. The V gene's germline CDR1 is SGHTA and CDR2 FQGTGA. V lost 4 bases and J lost 0, with 9 bases in between. This CDR3 contains 15 residues. CDR3 sequence (DNA): TGTGCCAGCAGCTCCGGCGGCTCGAACACCGGGGAGCTGTTTTTT. Its protein is CASSSGGSNTGELFF.

This rearrangement joins TRBV5-1 to TRBJ2-5; D remains ambiguous. Germline CDR1 SGHRS, CDR2 YFSETQ. V was cut by 4 bases and J by 0 bases, with 7 bases left in between. The CDR3 is 13 residues long. The CDR3 DNA reads TGCGCCAGCAGCGGGTCGGACCAAGAGACCCAGTACTTC. Protein sequence: CASSGSDQETQYF.

Concerning this clone itself: The identical CDR3 is also encoded by other nucleotide sequences in the sample. The chain links TRBV5-6 to TRBJ2-3; no definite D call. This CDR3 contains 12 residues. Germline V gene data show CDR1 as SGHDT and CDR2 as YYEEEE. Trimming took 4 bases from V and 6 from J, leaving 9 bases between them. In DNA form, the CDR3 reads TGTGCCAGCAGCCTCTCTCGGGATACGCAGTATTTT. Its translation is CASSLSRDTQYF.

This sequence joins TRBV2 and TRBJ1-1, with D hard to call. The V and J ends lost 7 bases and 6 bases respectively, with 12 bases between them. Germline lookup yields CDR1 SNHLY and CDR2 FYNNEI. The CDR3 length is 12 residues. DNA for the CDR3: TGTGCCAGCACCGAACCTGGGCCTGAAGCTTTCTTT. Translation gives CASTEPGPEAFF.

This chain joins TRBV25-1 and TRBJ2-3; unclear D gene. Germline CDR1 is MGHDK and CDR2 is SYGVNS. V lost 0 bases to trimming and J lost 0 bases, with 10 bases between them. This CDR3 is built from 16 residues. In nucleotides, the CDR3 is TGTGCCAGCAGTGAATACAGATTGCCAAGCACAGATACGCAGTATTTT. The encoded protein is CASSEYRLPSTDTQYF.

This clone appeared a few times. V usage is TRBV29-1 and J usage is TRBJ1-2; TRBD1 agrees at 7 bases. The V gene end was trimmed by 5 bases and the J gene end by 5 bases; junction bases not matched to a gene: 8. Germline assignment: CDR1 SQVTM and CDR2 ANQGSEA. The CDR3 totals 13 residues. The CDR3 protein is CSVPDRESYGYTF. In nucleotides, the CDR3 is TGCAGCGTTCCTGACAGGGAATCGTATGGCTACACCTTC. The full variable domain, in which reference TRBV29-1 and TRBJ1-2 provide the parts outside the CDR3, is SAVISQKPSRDICQRGTSLTIQCQVDSQVTMMFWYRQQPGQSLTLIATANQGSEATYESGFVIDKFPISRPNLTFSTLTVSNMSPEDSSIYLCSVPDRESYGYTFGSGTRLTVV.

The V and J genes are TRBV6-1 and TRBJ1-5; TRBD1 aligns across 7 bases. The V and J ends lost 8 bases and 1 base, in that order; junction bases with no gene match: 2. This CDR3 comprises 13 residues. CDR1 and CDR2 from the germline V gene are MNHNS and SASEGT. DNA for the CDR3: TGTGCCAGCGTGGGACAGAGCAATCAGCCCCAGCATTTT. Translated, it gives CASVGQSNQPQHF.

The V call is TRBV19, the J call TRBJ1-5, with TRBD1 as a possible D gene (5 bases). V was shortened by 7 bases and J by 3 bases, with 16 bases between the two germline ends. This CDR3 is 15 amino acids long. Germline loops: CDR1 LNHDA, CDR2 SQIVND (reference sequence). CDR3 coding DNA: TGTGCCAGTAACCCGGGACGGGGAGACAATCAGCCCCAGCATTTT. As protein: CASNPGRGDNQPQHF.

The rearrangement uses TRBV7-9 and TRBJ1-3; D perhaps matches TRBD1 (5 bases). In germline, CDR1 is SEHNR, CDR2 FQNEAQ (reference sequence). Trimming took 8 bases from V and 2 from J, leaving 10 bases between them. The CDR3 runs 13 residues. Here the CDR3 reads CASLGVPGNTIYF. Written as DNA, the CDR3 is TGTGCCAGCCTGGGGGTGCCTGGAAACACCATATATTTT. Variable domain in full (rest from reference TRBV7-9 and TRBJ1-3): DTGVSQNPRHKITKRGQNVTFRCDPISEHNRLYWYRQTLGQGPEFLTYFQNEAQLEKSRLLSDRFSAERPKGSFSTLEIQRTEQGDSAMYLCASLGVPGNTIYFGEGSWLTVV.

V is TRBV6-5 and J is TRBJ2-3; 8 bases are shared with TRBD1. The germline V gene encodes CDR1 MNHEY and CDR2 SVGAGI. The V segment lost 5 bases and the J segment 4 bases; nucleotides outside the gene matches: 8. This CDR3 contains 15 residues. The CDR3 region is CASSRPAGGADTQYF. DNA of the CDR3: TGTGCCAGCAGTCGACCTGCAGGGGGCGCAGATACGCAGTATTTT.